This passage covers 31 T cell receptor beta chains from one sample sequenced in a study of long-term antiretroviral therapy in people with HIV. The authors ran the immunoSEQ assay, v3.0, at survey level. TCRdb's copy holds only in-frame clones and misses some; the assay was immunoSEQ multiplex PCR. The sample yields about 25,000 clones, around 82% seen once. The specimen comprised unsorted PBMCs, sampled 3 years after starting antiretroviral therapy. The receptors were sampled from a man aged 18 to 30 with HIV.

The V and J genes are TRBV5-4 and TRBJ2-5; 11 nucleotides match TRBD2. The CDR3 totals 14 residues. In germline, CDR1 is SGHNT, CDR2 YYREEE (reference sequence). V shed 2 bases, J shed 5 bases, and the junction held 2 bases outside the gene matches. The CDR3: CASSLLAGVETQYF. For the CDR3, the DNA is TGTGCCAGCAGCTTACTAGCGGGGGTGGAGACCCAGTACTTC.

V usage is TRBV7-8 and J usage is TRBJ2-7, with 7 positions matching TRBD1. The V and J ends lost 8 bases and 7 bases, in that order; junction bases with no gene match: 14. This CDR3 region has 14 residues. Germline V gene sequence: CDR1 SGHVS, CDR2 FQNEAQ. CDR3 sequence (DNA): TGTGCCAGCCAACCGTTGAGCAGCAGGGGGGAGCAGTACTTC. This sequence encodes CASQPLSSRGEQYF.

CDR3 sequence reads: CASVQGGGQPQHF. The DNA for the CDR3 is TGCGCCAGCGTACAGGGGGGGGGTCAGCCCCAGCATTTT. The chain joins TRBV10-2 to TRBJ1-5, with 8 bases aligning to TRBD1. The CDR3 totals 13 residues. Germline lookup yields CDR1 WSHSY and CDR2 SAAADI. J gave up 6 bases and V 8 bases, and 6 bases lay outside the gene matches.

This chain connects TRBV6-4 to TRBJ2-3; D may be TRBD1 (6 bases). The CDR3 length is 14 residues. Trimming pared 6 bases from V and 0 bases from J, leaving 10 bases between. Germline CDR1 and CDR2: MRHNA and SNTAGT. The CDR3 region has the DNA TGTGCCAGCAGCCACAGGGCTAGCACAGATACGCAGTATTTT. The encoded protein is CASSHRASTDTQYF.

The chain uses TRBV27 and TRBJ2-1; 10 bases map to TRBD2. Per the germline V gene, CDR1 is MNHEY and CDR2 is SMNVEV (reference sequence). With 7 bases clipped from V and 5 bases from J, the junction kept 11 bases outside the gene matches. The CDR3 sequence is 16 residues long. In DNA, the CDR3 is TGTGCCAGCACCCAAATATCTAGCGGGGGCCACAATGAGCAGTTCTTC. Translating gives CASTQISSGGHNEQFF.

The chain joins TRBV6-6 to TRBJ2-5; a possible D gene is TRBD2 (6 bases). Germline assignment: CDR1 MNHNY and CDR2 SVGAGI (reference sequence). Trimming took off 4 bases at V and 1 base at J, with 7 bases between the two ends. There are 13 residues in the CDR3. This chain's CDR3 is CASSSSVQETQYF. The CDR3 bases are TGTGCCAGCAGTTCTAGCGTCCAAGAGACCCAGTACTTC.

This chain connects TRBV19 to TRBJ1-1; no clear D. The germline gives CDR1 LNHDA, CDR2 SQIVND (reference sequence). The CDR3 spans 13 residues. The germline V and J ends were trimmed by 9 bases and 1 base, with 12 bases remaining between them. Here the CDR3 reads CASTVTGNTEAFF. The CDR3 DNA is TGTGCCAGCACCGTGACGGGGAACACTGAAGCTTTCTTT.

The chain employs TRBV5-4 and TRBJ2-5; D not resolved. V dropped 4 bases and J dropped 0 bases, with 16 bases sitting between them. Germline V gene lookup returns CDR1 SGHNT and CDR2 YYREEE (reference sequence). The CDR3 is 16 amino acids. CDR3 protein: CASSPRTPDYQETQYF. CDR3 nucleotides: TGTGCCAGCAGCCCCCGCACCCCGGATTACCAAGAGACCCAGTACTTC.

The chain is built from TRBV19 and TRBJ2-7, with 8 bases identical to TRBD1. The CDR3 consists of 14 residues. V was pared by 10 bases and J by 3 bases, with 11 bases of the junction left unmatched. Germline V lookup: CDR1 LNHDA, CDR2 SQIVND (reference sequence). The CDR3 loop is CATSQQGVSYEQYF. The CDR3 DNA follows: TGTGCCACCTCGCAACAGGGGGTTAGCTACGAGCAGTACTTC.

The rearrangement joins TRBV7-9 to TRBJ1-1; D is unresolved. V lost 0 bases, J lost 5 bases, and 10 bases lay in between. The CDR3 loop spans 14 amino acids. Per germline, CDR1 SEHNR and CDR2 FQNEAQ (reference sequence). The CDR3 DNA follows: TGTGCCAGCAGCTTAGCGTTGGAAGGGACTGAAGCTTTCTTT. Encoded protein: CASSLALEGTEAFF. The whole variable domain, remainder taken from reference TRBV7-9 and TRBJ1-1, is DTGVSQNPRHKITKRGQNVTFRCDPISEHNRLYWYRQTLGQGPEFLTYFQNEAQLEKSRLLSDRFSAERPKGSFSTLEIQRTEQGDSAMYLCASSLALEGTEAFFGQGTRLTVV.

The genes are TRBV6-5 and TRBJ2-7; D remains unclear. The CDR3 extends over 15 amino acids. V lost 2 bases to trimming and J lost 3 bases, with 14 bases between them. Germline values: CDR1 MNHEY, CDR2 SVGAGI. CDR3 coding DNA: TGTGCCAGCAGTTACAGTTCGAGTTCAGGCTACGAGCAGTACGTC. This translates into CASSYSSSSGYEQYV.

The chain uses TRBV5-1 and TRBJ2-3; D is unresolved. Germline CDR1 reads SGHRS; CDR2 reads YFSETQ. The V end was cut by 1 base, the J end by 0 bases, with 6 bases between. This CDR3 is 14 amino acids long. The CDR3 DNA is TGCGCCAGCAGCTTGCCGGCTAGCACAGATACGCAGTATTTT. It yields the protein CASSLPASTDTQYF. Based on the CDR3 plus reference TRBV5-1 and TRBJ2-3, the full variable domain is KAGVTQTPRYLIKTRGQQVTLSCSPISGHRSVSWYQQTPGQGLQFLFEYFSETQRNKGNFPGRFSGRQFSNSRSEMNVSTLELGDSALYLCASSLPASTDTQYFGPGTRLTVL.

The V and J genes are TRBV29-1 and TRBJ2-5, with TRBD2 matching over 11 bases. Germline V gene sequence: CDR1 SQVTM, CDR2 ANQGSEA. This CDR3 has 14 amino acids. Losses at the gene ends were 7 bases for V and 2 bases for J; bases not matched to a gene: 6. The CDR3 spells CSGRLAGLQETQYF. CDR3 bases: TGCAGCGGTCGACTAGCGGGGTTACAAGAGACCCAGTACTTC.

The genes are TRBV7-9 and TRBJ1-5; 7 bases match TRBD1. V gave up 5 bases and J gave up 1 base; unmatched junction bases: 2. The CDR3 consists of 14 residues. Germline V CDR1 and CDR2: SEHNR, FQNEAQ (reference sequence). The CDR3 nucleotides are TGTGCCAGCAGCCAGGGGGGCAGCAATCAGCCCCAGCATTTT. Protein: CASSQGGSNQPQHF.

The table lists this clone with a few counts. The chain has TRBV10-1 and TRBJ2-7; a possible D gene is TRBD1 (5 bases). This CDR3 region has 10 residues. Trimming shortened V by 5 bases and J by 6 bases, and 5 bases separated the two germline ends. Germline-derived CDR1 and CDR2 are WNHNN and SYGVQD (reference sequence). CDR3 region: CASSRGEQYV. The CDR3 DNA sequence: TGCGCCAGCAGTAGGGGCGAGCAGTACGTC.

The rearrangement links TRBV5-4 to TRBJ2-3, with TRBD1 matching 9 bases. V dropped 0 bases and J dropped 5; count of bases not matched to a gene: 1. The CDR3 consists of 14 residues. CDR1 and CDR2 (germline): SGHNT, YYREEE (reference sequence). CDR3 sequence reads: CASSLGQGEDTQYF. The CDR3 coding sequence is TGTGCCAGCAGCTTGGGACAGGGGGAAGATACGCAGTATTTT. The entire variable domain, with the rest obtained from reference TRBV5-4 and TRBJ2-3, is as follows: ETGVTQSPTHLIKTRGQQVTLRCSSQSGHNTVSWYQQALGQGPQFIFQYYREEENGRGNFPPRFSGLQFPNYSSELNVNALELDDSALYLCASSLGQGEDTQYFGPGTRLTVL.

The rearrangement links TRBV29-1 to TRBJ2-3, with 12 bases fitting TRBD1. The CDR3 loop spans 16 amino acids. V shed 4 bases and J 2 bases; nucleotides not matched to a gene: 7. Germline V gene lookup returns CDR1 SQVTM and CDR2 ANQGSEA. The CDR3 sequence: CSVGGTGGTYTDTQYF. For the CDR3, the DNA is TGCAGCGTTGGGGGGACAGGGGGCACCTACACAGATACGCAGTATTTT.

The V gene is TRBV2, the J gene TRBJ1-2; D is possibly TRBD1 (5 bases). The germline CDR1 and CDR2 sequences are SNHLY and FYNNEI. Trimming cost V 4 bases and J 6 bases, with 18 bases left between them. The CDR3 extends over 15 amino acids. CDR3 coding DNA: TGTGCCAGCAGTGCGTTTCAGACAGTTCCCGATGGCTACACCTTC. As protein: CASSAFQTVPDGYTF. Together with reference TRBV2 and TRBJ1-2, the CDR3 gives the full variable domain: EPEVTQTPSHQVTQMGQEVILRCVPISNHLYFYWYRQILGQKVEFLVSFYNNEISEKSEIFDDQFSVERPDGSNFTLKIRSTKLEDSAMYFCASSAFQTVPDGYTFGSGTRLTVV.

This chain connects TRBV7-9 to TRBJ2-2; D remains ambiguous. With 5 bases removed from V and 5 bases from J, the gap between germline ends came to 9 bases. The CDR3 runs to 13 residues. Per the germline V gene, CDR1 is SEHNR and CDR2 is FQNEAQ (reference sequence). The CDR3: CASSPVGTGELFF. In DNA form, the CDR3 reads TGTGCCAGCAGCCCCGTGGGAACCGGGGAGCTGTTTTTT. The variable domain in full, completed from reference TRBV7-9 and TRBJ2-2, reads DTGVSQNPRHKITKRGQNVTFRCDPISEHNRLYWYRQTLGQGPEFLTYFQNEAQLEKSRLLSDRFSAERPKGSFSTLEIQRTEQGDSAMYLCASSPVGTGELFFGEGSRLTVL.

The chain has TRBV6-1 and TRBJ2-7; unclear D gene. CDR1 and CDR2 (germline): MNHNS, SASEGT. The CDR3 runs 14 residues. V was pared by 5 bases and J by 5 bases, with 16 bases between. The CDR3 DNA reads TGTGCCAGCAGTTTACTTAATACAGTTAACGAGCAGTACGTC. This sequence encodes CASSLLNTVNEQYV.

A single count supports this clone. The genes are TRBV19 and TRBJ2-1; the D gene is possibly TRBD2 (6 bases). Germline CDR1 LNHDA, CDR2 SQIVND (reference sequence). The CDR3 runs to 19 residues. The CDR3 spells CPSPGPGLRSSFSYNEQFF. Written as DNA, the CDR3 is TGTCCCTCCCCCGGCCCGGGACTGAGGTCCTCCTTCTCCTACAATGAGCAGTTCTTC.

The chain joins TRBV30 to TRBJ2-2, with D possibly called TRBD1 or TRBD2 (5 bases each). The CDR3 consists of 14 residues. The germline V gene encodes CDR1 GTSNPN and CDR2 SVGIG (reference sequence). With 4 bases removed from V and 0 bases from J, the gap between germline ends came to 9 bases. CDR3 sequence (DNA): TGTGCCTGGACCGGGACCACGAACACCGGGGAGCTGTTTTTT. It yields the protein CAWTGTTNTGELFF.

A word on this clone: One end of the junction is discordant with germline, which a read error may explain. V usage is TRBV18 and J usage is TRBJ1-2, with D perhaps matching TRBD1 (5 bases). There are 14 residues in the CDR3. Germline V gene data show CDR1 as KGHSH and CDR2 as LQKENI. The CDR3 sequence: CASSPPSQDYGYTF. In nucleotides, the CDR3 is TGTGCCAGCTCACCACCGTCACAGGACTACGGCTACACCTTC.

V and J are TRBV5-1 and TRBJ1-1; the D is unclear. The CDR3 sequence is 13 residues long. Germline lookup yields CDR1 SGHRS and CDR2 YFSETQ. V gave up 1 base and J gave up 5 bases, with 9 bases separating them. This CDR3 is CASSLLSPTEAFF. DNA for the CDR3: TGCGCCAGCAGCTTGTTAAGCCCTACTGAAGCTTTCTTT.

The V gene is TRBV6-5, the J gene TRBJ1-6; 9 nucleotides match TRBD1. V lost 0 bases, J lost 10 bases, and 4 bases stayed unmatched. The CDR3 is 15 residues long. CDR1 and CDR2 (germline): MNHEY, SVGAGI. The CDR3 here is CASSYSVTGGSPLHF. CDR3 in DNA: TGTGCCAGCAGTTACTCGGTGACAGGGGGATCACCCCTCCACTTT.

The rearrangement uses TRBV28 and TRBJ2-6; 7 bases are shared with TRBD1. Per the germline V gene, CDR1 is MDHEN and CDR2 is SYDVKM. V shed 7 bases and J 2 bases; nucleotides not matched to a gene: 5. This CDR3 is built from 15 residues. CDR3 DNA sequence: TGTGCCAGCAAACCAGACAGGGCTGGGGCCAACGTCCTGACTTTC. It specifies CASKPDRAGANVLTF.

This chain connects TRBV5-6 to TRBJ1-1; D ambiguous. Germline lookup yields CDR1 SGHDT and CDR2 YYEEEE. There are 14 residues in the CDR3. Trimming took 2 bases from V and 1 from J, leaving 9 bases between them. In DNA form, the CDR3 reads TGTGCCAGCAGCTTATCCTGGGGGAACACTGAAGCTTTCTTT. As protein: CASSLSWGNTEAFF.

This chain links TRBV18 with TRBJ1-4; TRBD1 aligns across 9 bases. The CDR3 totals 16 residues. The V gene end was trimmed by 5 bases and the J gene end by 4 bases; junction bases not matched to a gene: 8. Germline CDR1 is KGHSH and CDR2 is LQKENI. CDR3: CASSVGQGIGNEKLFF. The CDR3 DNA follows: TGTGCCAGCTCAGTCGGACAGGGGATCGGTAATGAAAAACTGTTTTTT.

The chain carries TRBV7-2 and TRBJ2-3; D gene unclear. Trimming removed 3 bases at V and 12 bases at J, with 16 bases between. The length of the CDR3 is 13 residues. Germline loops: CDR1 SGHTA, CDR2 FQGNSA. This CDR3 is CASSFSADPIQYF. The CDR3 region has the DNA TGTGCCAGCAGCTTCTCGGCGGACCCCATTCAGTATTTT. Based on the CDR3 plus reference TRBV7-2 and TRBJ2-3, the full variable domain is GAGVSQSPSNKVTEKGKDVELRCDPISGHTALYWYRQSLGQGLEFLIYFQGNSAPDKSGLPSDRFSAERTGGSVSTLTIQRTQQEDSAVYLCASSFSADPIQYFGPGTRLTVL.

The rearrangement uses TRBV9 and TRBJ1-4; D may be TRBD1 (5 bases). CDR1 is SGDLS and CDR2 is YYNGEE in the germline V gene. This CDR3 spans 14 amino acids. Trimming removed 2 bases from V and 5 bases from J, with 10 bases in between. The CDR3 loop is CASSVRGKNEKLFF. The CDR3 DNA reads as TGTGCCAGCAGCGTCCGGGGGAAAAATGAAAAACTGTTTTTT.

The rearrangement uses TRBV2 and TRBJ1-2, with 7 bases identical to TRBD1. Germline-derived CDR1 and CDR2 are SNHLY and FYNNEI. This CDR3 region has 12 residues. Trimming cost V 8 bases and J 4 bases; bases outside gene matches: 4. The CDR3 nucleotides are TGTGCCAGCCCGACAGGGACCTATGGCTACACCTTC. It translates to CASPTGTYGYTF.